This T cell receptor (beta chain) was found in a study of blood T cell repertoires in COVID-19 (dated by TCRdb to 2018 to 2020). A note on the overall study: Samples from collaborators originated in the United States, Italy and Spain and spanned both the acute and convalescent phases of COVID-19. The prospective study material was composed of cDNA or gDNA derived from T cells, B-cell-depleted T cells, or PBMCs. Deeply sampled blood TCRbeta repertoires from subjects exposed to, actively infected with, or recovered from COVID-19 were included in the dataset. A freely available public database, intended as a resource for researchers studying the immune response to SARS-CoV-2, is where the repertoires were released. The samples were drawn from two sources: the first 160 participants of the ongoing ImmuneRACE study, and 950 to 1,500 subjects contributed by 6 global collaborators. Nearly every sample came with metadata listing a de-identified subject ID, COVID-19 status, age in years and sex. HLA class I and class II types, where available, came from metadata supplied by the sample provider rather than from assay-based typing.

Worth noting for this clone: There is no known antigen for this receptor. No much larger clone is present one base from it, and per-base qualities are unavailable.

The collaborating institutions used their own protocols to collect whole blood in K2EDTA tubes. Collaborator samples were shipped for TCRbeta analysis as frozen whole blood, isolated PBMCs, or DNA extracted from either sample type. Study-level results and caveats: How much clinical and demographic metadata was included differed by source and by participant, and the metadata was provided uncurated.

The CDR3 spans 12 residues, from the cysteine through the phenylalanine. The entry retains the CDR3 DNA only, 36 bases that are in frame from base 1. CDR1 is given as SGHKS and CDR2 as YYEKEE, both from the germline V gene (reference sequence). V lost 9 bases and J lost 11 bases; the stretch between them is 21 bases long. TCRbeta CDR3 regions were amplified from genomic DNA using the immunoSEQ Assay, a bias-controlled multiplex PCR. Regarding the original processing steps: Nucleated cell counts per sample were estimated from amplification of reference gene primers within the assay. Sequence reads were collapsed and filtered to measure the absolute abundance of every unique TCRbeta CDR3 rearrangement. For each sample, productive Simpson clonality was calculated as the square root of Simpson's diversity index across productive rearrangements. TCRdb carries this immuneACCESS record with in-frame sequences only. Its versions omit some clonotypes, under half of them owing to an unresolved V gene in the studies checked, with the rest unexplained. Clone size and V and J calls were adopted from that table, with D and trimming inferred from the DNA. The sample profile shows about 140,000 clones; around 81% of them were found once. The ten top clones hold approximately 3.8% of the sample.

Specimen: peripheral blood. The sequence is built from TRBV5-5 and TRBJ2-7; the D segment could be TRBD1, given 5 matching bases. The sequence was collected from a woman aged 55-69 years with acute or convalescent COVID-19. CDR3 loop: CATTGLGDLEYF. The nucleotide sequence is given as TGTGCCACTACCGGTCTAGGGGATTTGGAGTACTTC.